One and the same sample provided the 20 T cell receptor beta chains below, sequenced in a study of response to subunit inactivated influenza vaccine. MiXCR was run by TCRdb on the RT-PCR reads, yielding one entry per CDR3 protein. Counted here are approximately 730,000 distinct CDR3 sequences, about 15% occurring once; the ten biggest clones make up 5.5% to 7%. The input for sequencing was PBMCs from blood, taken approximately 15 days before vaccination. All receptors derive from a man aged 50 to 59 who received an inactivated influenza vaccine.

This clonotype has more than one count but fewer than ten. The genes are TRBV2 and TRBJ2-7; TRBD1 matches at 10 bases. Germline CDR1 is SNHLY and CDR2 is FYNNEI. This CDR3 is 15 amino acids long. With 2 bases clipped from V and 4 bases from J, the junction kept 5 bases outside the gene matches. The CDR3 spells CASSELDRGQYEQYF. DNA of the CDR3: TGTGCCAGCAGTGAACTTGACAGGGGGCAATACGAGCAGTACTTC.

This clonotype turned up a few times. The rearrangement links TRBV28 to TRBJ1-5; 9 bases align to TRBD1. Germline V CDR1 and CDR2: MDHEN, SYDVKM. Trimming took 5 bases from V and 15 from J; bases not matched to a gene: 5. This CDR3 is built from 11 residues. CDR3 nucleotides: TGTGCCAGCAGTGGGGACAGGGAGGTGCATTTT. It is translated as CASSGDREVHF.

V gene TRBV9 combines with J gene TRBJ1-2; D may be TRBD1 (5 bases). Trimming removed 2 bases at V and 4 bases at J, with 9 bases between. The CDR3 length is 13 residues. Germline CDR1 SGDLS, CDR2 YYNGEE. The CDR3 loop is CASSVGVGYGYTF. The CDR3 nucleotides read TGTGCCAGCAGCGTGGGGGTAGGCTATGGCTACACCTTC.

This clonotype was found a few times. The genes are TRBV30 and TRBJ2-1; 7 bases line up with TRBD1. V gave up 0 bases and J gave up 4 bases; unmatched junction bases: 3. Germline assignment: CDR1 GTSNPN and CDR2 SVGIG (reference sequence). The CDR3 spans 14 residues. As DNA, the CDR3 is TGTGCCTGGAGTGTTGGCAGGGGGTACAATGAGCAGTTCTTC. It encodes CAWSVGRGYNEQFF.

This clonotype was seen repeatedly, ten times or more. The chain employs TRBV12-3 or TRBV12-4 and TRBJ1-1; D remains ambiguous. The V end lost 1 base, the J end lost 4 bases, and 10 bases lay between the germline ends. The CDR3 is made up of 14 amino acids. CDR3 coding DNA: TGTGCCAGCAGTTTAGGGGAAGGAGGCACTGAAGCTTTCTTT. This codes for CASSLGEGGTEAFF.

CDR3 protein: CASSFRRLASTDTQYF. CDR3 sequence (DNA): TGTGCCAGCAGTTTCCGACGACTAGCGTCCACAGATACGCAGTATTTT. The chain is built from TRBV12-3 or TRBV12-4 and TRBJ2-3, with 8 positions matching TRBD2. Trimming cost V 3 bases and J 2 bases; bases outside gene matches: 7. This CDR3 is 16 amino acids long.

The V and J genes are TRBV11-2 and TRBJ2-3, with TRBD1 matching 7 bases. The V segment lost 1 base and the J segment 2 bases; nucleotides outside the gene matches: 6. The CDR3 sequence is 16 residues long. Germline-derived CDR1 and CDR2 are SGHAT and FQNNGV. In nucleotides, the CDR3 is TGTGCCAGCAGCTTAGGTAGACAGGGAATCACAGATACGCAGTATTTT. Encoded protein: CASSLGRQGITDTQYF.

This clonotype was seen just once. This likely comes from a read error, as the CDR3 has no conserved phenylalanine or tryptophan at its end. The CDR3 region has the DNA TGCGCCAGCAGCATAACAGGGACTGGGGCCAACGTCCTGACTATC. It codes for CASSITGTGANVLTI. The rearrangement joins TRBV5-1 to TRBJ2-6, with a weak D call TRBD1 (6 bases). Germline CDR1 and CDR2: SGHRS and YFSETQ. Deletions cut 4 bases from V and 2 bases from J, with 10 bases between. The CDR3 has 15 amino acids.

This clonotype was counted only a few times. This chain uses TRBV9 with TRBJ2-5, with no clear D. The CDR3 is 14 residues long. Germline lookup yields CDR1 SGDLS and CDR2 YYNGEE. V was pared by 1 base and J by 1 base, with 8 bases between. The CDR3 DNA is TGTGCCAGCAGCGTATTTCCCCTCCAAGAGACCCAGTACTTC. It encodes CASSVFPLQETQYF.

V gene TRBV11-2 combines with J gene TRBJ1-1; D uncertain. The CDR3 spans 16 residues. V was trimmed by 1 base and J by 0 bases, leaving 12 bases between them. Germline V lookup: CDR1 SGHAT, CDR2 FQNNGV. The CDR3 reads CASSLGQLLMNTEAFF. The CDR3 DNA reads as TGTGCCAGCAGCTTAGGGCAACTCTTAATGAACACTGAAGCTTTCTTT.

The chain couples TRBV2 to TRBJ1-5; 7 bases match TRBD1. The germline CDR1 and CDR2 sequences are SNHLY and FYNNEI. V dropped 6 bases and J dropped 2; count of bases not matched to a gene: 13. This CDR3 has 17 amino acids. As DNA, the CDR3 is TGTGCCAGCAGCGAGACCCCCAGGGGGTTTGGCAATCAGCCCCAGCATTTT. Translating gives CASSETPRGFGNQPQHF.

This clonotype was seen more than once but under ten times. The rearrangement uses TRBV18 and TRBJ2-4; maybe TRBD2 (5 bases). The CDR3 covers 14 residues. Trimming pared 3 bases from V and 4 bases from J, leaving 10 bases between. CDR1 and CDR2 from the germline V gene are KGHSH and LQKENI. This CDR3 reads CASSPRSGKNIQYF. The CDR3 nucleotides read TGTGCCAGCTCACCCCGATCGGGAAAAAACATTCAGTACTTC.

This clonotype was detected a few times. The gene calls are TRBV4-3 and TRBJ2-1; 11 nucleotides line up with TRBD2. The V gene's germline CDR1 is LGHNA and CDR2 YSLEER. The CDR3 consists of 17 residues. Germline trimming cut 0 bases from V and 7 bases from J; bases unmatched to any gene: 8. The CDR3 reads CASSQETSGSFRNEQFF. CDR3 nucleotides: TGCGCCAGCAGCCAAGAAACTAGCGGGAGCTTTCGGAATGAGCAGTTCTTC.

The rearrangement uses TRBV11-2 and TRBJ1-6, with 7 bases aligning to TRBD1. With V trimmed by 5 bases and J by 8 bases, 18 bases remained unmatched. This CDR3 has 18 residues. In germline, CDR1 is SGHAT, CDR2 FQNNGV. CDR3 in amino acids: CASSIHPRGRRADSPLHF. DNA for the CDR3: TGTGCCAGCAGCATACACCCAAGGGGGCGGAGGGCGGATTCACCCCTCCACTTT.

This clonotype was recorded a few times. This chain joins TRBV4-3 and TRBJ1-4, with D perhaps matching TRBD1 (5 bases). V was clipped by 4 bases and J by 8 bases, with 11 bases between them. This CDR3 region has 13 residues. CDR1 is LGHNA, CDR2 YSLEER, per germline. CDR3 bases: TGCGCCAGCAGCCGACAGCCGGAGGAAAAACTGTTTTTT. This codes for CASSRQPEEKLFF.

CDR3 loop: CASRSLLTGELFF. Written as DNA, the CDR3 is TGTGCCAGCAGATCACTTTTGACCGGGGAGCTGTTTTTT. The genes are TRBV6-6 and TRBJ2-2; unclear D gene. Looked up from germline, CDR1 is MNHNY and CDR2 is SVGAGI (reference sequence). V was trimmed by 6 bases and J by 5 bases, leaving 10 bases between them. The CDR3 sequence is 13 residues long.

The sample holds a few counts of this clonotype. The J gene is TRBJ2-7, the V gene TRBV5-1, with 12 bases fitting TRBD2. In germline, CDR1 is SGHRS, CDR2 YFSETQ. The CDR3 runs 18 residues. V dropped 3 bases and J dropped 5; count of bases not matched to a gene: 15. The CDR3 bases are TGCGCCAGCAGCTCCCTACCCCCGACTAGCGGGAGAGTCCACGAGCAGTACTTC. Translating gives CASSSLPPTSGRVHEQYF.

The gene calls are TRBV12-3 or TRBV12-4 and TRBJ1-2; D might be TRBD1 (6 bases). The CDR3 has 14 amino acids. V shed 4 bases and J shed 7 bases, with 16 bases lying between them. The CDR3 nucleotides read TGTGCCAGCAGTTCGGACAGCTTCGTTCGTGGCTACACCTTC. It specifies CASSSDSFVRGYTF.

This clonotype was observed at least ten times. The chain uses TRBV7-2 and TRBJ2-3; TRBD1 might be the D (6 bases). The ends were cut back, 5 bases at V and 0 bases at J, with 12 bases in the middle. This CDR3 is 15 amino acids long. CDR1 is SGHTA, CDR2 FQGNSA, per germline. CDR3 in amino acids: CASSQDRTSTDTQYF. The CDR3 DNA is TGTGCCAGCAGCCAAGACAGGACTAGCACAGATACGCAGTATTTT.

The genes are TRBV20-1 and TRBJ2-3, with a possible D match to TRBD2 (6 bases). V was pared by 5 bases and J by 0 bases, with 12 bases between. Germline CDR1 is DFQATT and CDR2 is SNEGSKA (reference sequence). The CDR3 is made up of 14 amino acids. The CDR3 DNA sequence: TGCAGTGCTTGGGACTGGGTGAGCACAGATACGCAGTATTTT. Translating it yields CSAWDWVSTDTQYF.